This T cell receptor beta chain originates from a study of shared clonotypes between healthy human individuals. This clone was counted a single time. The antigen is not known. The V end was cut by 2 bases, the J end by 4 bases, with 10 bases between. Germline V CDR1 and CDR2: KGHSH, LQKENI. The CDR3 runs to 14 residues. Study observations and caveats: A generally larger estimated richness was seen in naive subsets than in memory subsets.

The donors, all of them Caucasian adults, lived in Nashville, Tennessee. CD4+ cell separation produced CD45RA+ naive and CD45RA-negative memory subsets. Measured with immunoSEQ multiplex PCR; TCRdb has only the in-frame clones, and not every one. The sample contains 2,500,000 or so clones, approximately 90% of which appear only once. Sequenced input: naive CD4+ T cells sorted from blood. Documented subset: CD45RA+ positively selected. This TCR came from a man aged 18 to 30 in good health. The V gene is TRBV18, the J gene TRBJ2-3; D gene unclear. CDR3 sequence: CASSPIGKADTQYF. CDR3 nucleotides: TGTGCCAGCTCACCAATAGGAAAGGCAGATACGCAGTATTTT. Using reference TRBV18 and TRBJ2-3 for the parts outside the CDR3, the full variable domain is NAGVMQNPRHLVRRRGQEARLRCSPMKGHSHVYWYRQLPEEGLKFMVYLQKENIIDESGMPKERFSAEFPKEGPSILRIQQVVRGDSAAYFCASSPIGKADTQYFGPGTRLTVL.